These 14 T cell receptor beta chains share one sample of origin, sequenced in a study of persistence of HIV-infected CD4 T cells. Stimulation used around 10 ug/mL lysate from CMV-infected fibroblasts. Responding CD4+ T cells were sorted by upregulation of both CD40 ligand and CD69. The antigens for these receptors are not known. The immunoSEQ assay was version 4, run in survey mode. Produced via immunoSEQ multiplex PCR; TCRdb's table is partial and in-frame only. The table shows approximately 13,000 clones, with about three quarters occurring only once. Sequenced here: CD4+ T cells sorted from PBMCs after roughly 19-hour stimulation, sampled from a patient who received antiretroviral therapy. Source of these receptors: an adult man with HIV who was CMV-seropositive.

This clone has just a few counts. This chain links TRBV10-1 with TRBJ1-1; D is unclear. The CDR3 loop spans 10 amino acids. Germline V lookup: CDR1 WNHNN, CDR2 SYGVQD (reference sequence). V was clipped by 3 bases and J by 5 bases, with 1 base between them. For the CDR3, the DNA is TGCGCCAGCAGTGATACTGAAGCTTTCTTT. Protein sequence: CASSDTEAFF.

This sequence joins TRBV4-1 and TRBJ2-5; 9 bases match TRBD2. Germline assignment: CDR1 MGHRA and CDR2 YSYEKL. Trimming cost V 2 bases and J 2 bases; bases outside gene matches: 6. The CDR3 is 16 amino acids. The chain's CDR3 is CASSQPTSGPQETQYF. In DNA, the CDR3 is TGCGCCAGCAGCCAACCGACTAGCGGTCCGCAAGAGACCCAGTACTTC.

DNA of the CDR3: TGTGCCAGCAGCCAATACTACGAGCAGTACTTC. Translation: CASSQYYEQYF. The chain is built from TRBV3-1 (or the pseudogene TRBV3-2) and TRBJ2-7; D not certain. Deletions cut 2 bases from V and 3 bases from J, with 2 bases between. Germline-derived CDR1 and CDR2 are LGHDT and YNNKEL (reference sequence). This CDR3 region has 11 residues.

The rearrangement links TRBV23-1 to TRBJ2-7; 10 positions agree with TRBD2. TRBV23-1 counts as an open reading frame of uncertain function. With V trimmed by 2 bases and J by 1 base, 5 bases remained unmatched. This CDR3 contains 16 residues. The DNA for the CDR3 is TGCGCCAGCAGTCAAACACTAGCGGGGATGTCCTACGAGCAGTACTTC. It yields the protein CASSQTLAGMSYEQYF.

The chain combines TRBV27 with TRBJ1-2; D gene unclear. The germline CDR1 and CDR2 sequences are MNHEY and SMNVEV (reference sequence). V was trimmed by 3 bases and J by 0 bases, leaving 5 bases between them. This CDR3 has 13 residues. The CDR3 bases are TGTGCCAGCAGTTTCCTGGCTAACTATGGCTACACCTTC. Translating it yields CASSFLANYGYTF.

This chain links TRBV10-3 with TRBJ2-2; 12 bases align to TRBD2. This CDR3 has 16 amino acids. Losses at the gene ends were 4 bases for V and 7 bases for J; bases not matched to a gene: 7. The germline V gene encodes CDR1 ENHRY and CDR2 SYGVKD. The CDR3 coding sequence is TGTGCCATCAGTGCTAGCGGGGGGGCCGAAGGCGGGGAGCTGTTTTTT. This gives the protein CAISASGGAEGGELFF.

This clone is labeled as medium-sized. The V and J genes are TRBV4-1 and TRBJ2-7; D possibly corresponds to TRBD1 (6 bases). The CDR3 contains 15 residues. The V end lost 4 bases, the J end lost 2 bases, and 15 bases lay between the germline ends. Germline CDR1 and CDR2: MGHRA and YSYEKL. This chain's CDR3 is CASSLKDRLAYEQYF. In DNA, the CDR3 is TGCGCCAGCAGCCTAAAGGACAGACTCGCCTACGAGCAGTACTTC.

The CDR3 region has the DNA TGTGCCAGCAGCACAGGGGCCTTAAGCTCCTACAATGAGCAGTTCTTC. This gives the protein CASSTGALSSYNEQFF. V and J are TRBV7-9 and TRBJ2-1; 7 nucleotides line up with TRBD1. Trimming at V came to 5 bases and at J to 0 bases, leaving 7 bases not matched to a gene. The length of the CDR3 is 16 residues. CDR1 and CDR2 (germline): SEHNR, FQNEAQ (reference sequence).

This clone was found a few times. This rearrangement joins TRBV7-2 to TRBJ2-7; D is unresolved. V shed 0 bases and J shed 0 bases, with 6 bases lying between them. This CDR3 contains 14 residues. Germline V gives CDR1 SGHTA, CDR2 FQGNSA. CDR3 coding DNA: TGTGCCAGCAGCTTAGCGCACAGCTCCTACGAGCAGTACTTC. It is translated as CASSLAHSSYEQYF.

The V gene is TRBV10-2, the J gene TRBJ2-3, with TRBD1 as a possible D gene (6 bases). Trimming removed 4 bases from V and 4 bases from J, with 9 bases in between. There are 13 residues in the CDR3. Per germline, CDR1 WSHSY and CDR2 SAAADI. The CDR3: CASSVPGADTQYF. The DNA of the CDR3 is TGCGCCAGCAGTGTACCAGGGGCAGATACGCAGTATTTT.

This chain uses TRBV11-3 with TRBJ1-1, with D unresolved. The V and J ends lost 1 base and 1 base respectively, with 7 bases between them. Per the germline V gene, CDR1 is SGHNT and CDR2 is YENEEA. The CDR3 totals 14 residues. CDR3 sequence: CASSLGRSNTEAFF. DNA of the CDR3: TGTGCCAGCAGCTTAGGTAGATCGAACACTGAAGCTTTCTTT.

The chain has TRBV5-1 and TRBJ2-2; TRBD2 aligns across 8 bases. V dropped 4 bases and J dropped 4; count of bases not matched to a gene: 9. Germline V CDR1 and CDR2: SGHRS, YFSETQ. The CDR3 runs 16 residues. This CDR3 reads CASSPPVAGPTGELFF. Written as DNA, the CDR3 is TGCGCCAGCAGCCCCCCAGTAGCGGGGCCCACCGGGGAGCTGTTTTTT.

The table lists this clone with a few counts. The J gene is TRBJ1-6, the V gene TRBV3-1 (or the pseudogene TRBV3-2); TRBD1 is a possible D gene (5 bases). The CDR3 consists of 16 residues. The germline V gene has CDR1 LGHDT and CDR2 YNNKEL (reference sequence). The germline V and J ends were trimmed by 4 bases and 7 bases, with 17 bases remaining between them. The CDR3 sequence: CASSPEGATENSPLHF. The CDR3 DNA sequence: TGTGCCAGCAGCCCGGAAGGGGCCACGGAGAATTCACCCCTCCACTTT.

The chain couples TRBV28 to TRBJ1-5, with no clear D. V dropped 4 bases and J dropped 6 bases, with 13 bases sitting between them. The CDR3 loop spans 14 amino acids. Germline assignment: CDR1 MDHEN and CDR2 SYDVKM. CDR3 in amino acids: CASSSGVGVQPQHF. The CDR3, as DNA: TGTGCCAGCAGTTCCGGAGTAGGAGTTCAGCCCCAGCATTTT.